This TCR beta chain was recovered during a study of T cell clonotyping in hematopoietic cell transplantation (dated by TCRdb to about 2021). Study-level background: The study collected 130 or so blood samples from some 35 consecutive transplant recipients and their related donors. Patient recruitment ran from late 2015 to January 2017, and follow-up continued until late 2020 or death.

What the study reported, not specific to this receptor: Overlap with donor repertoires was found for only a small fraction of recipient repertoires, with over 95% found to appear de novo at the given depth. Sample size was limited, and cells were not sorted, so CD4 and CD8 repertoire contributions could not be separated. After transplant, TCR diversity in recipients dropped, and pathologically expanded clonotypes climbed progressively between day 30 and day 180. Broader TCR repertoire diversity after transplant was predicted by Inverse Simpson Index values from donors and from recipients before transplant.

The immunoSEQ assay, a bias-controlled multiplex PCR with V- and J-specific primers, was used to amplify TCR beta CDR3 regions from genomic DNA. In a second PCR step, a proprietary barcode and Illumina adapter sequences were attached to the CDR3 amplicons. An Illumina MiSeq instrument was used to sequence the CDR3 libraries. The authors' analysis ran thus. Export and quality control were handled in immunoSEQ Analyzer 3.0, while downstream analyses relied on R Bioconductor and Immunarch. Only productive rearrangements in the normalized downsampled data set went into calculating the repertoire metrics. In the normalized cohort, clonotypes with more than 5 templates were defined as pathologically expanded. Repertoire diversity was measured with the Inverse Simpson Index. The non-normalized data set was used for CMV-specificity analyses so that all clonotypes could be captured. Drawn from immuneACCESS, this table holds only the in-frame rearrangements with V and J called that TCRdb kept. Clones are partly lost; checked studies trace under half to an unresolved V gene and leave the rest unexplained. V, J and clone size derive from that table, while D and trimming were established from the DNA sequence. This sample is represented by over 7,500 clones; approximately 97% of them were singletons. Together, the top ten hold 2.4% of the sample.

The sample's time point label, decoded: 100 days after allo-HCT. Recipient blood was collected about 28 days before transplant and at days 30, 100 and 180 after transplant. Nuclei Lysis Solution was used to extract genomic DNA from fresh or cryopreserved unfractionated peripheral blood mononuclear cells. The CDR3, cysteine through phenylalanine, is 13 amino acids long. The sequence is cut down to CDR3 DNA, 39 bases in frame from base 1. V is shortened by 5 bases, J by 8 bases, and the region joining them spans 13 bases. Per the germline V gene, SGHTA is the CDR1 and FQGTGA is the CDR2. A remark on this clone: Its target antigen remains unknown. Nothing much larger sits one base from this clone, and base qualities are not available.

The source is a male patient between 55 and 70 years old who had an allogeneic stem cell transplant from a related donor, so the T cells may come from the graft donor. Some clones in this sample may be carry-over from other donors' samples. Sequences were derived from peripheral blood mononuclear cells, sampled 100 days after allogeneic stem cell transplant. The sequence joins TRBV7-3 to TRBJ2-1; the D gene is perhaps TRBD1, on 6 matching bases. The CDR3 region reads CASSPTGSDEQFF. The DNA reads TGTGCCAGCAGCCCGACAGGATCGGATGAGCAGTTCTTC.